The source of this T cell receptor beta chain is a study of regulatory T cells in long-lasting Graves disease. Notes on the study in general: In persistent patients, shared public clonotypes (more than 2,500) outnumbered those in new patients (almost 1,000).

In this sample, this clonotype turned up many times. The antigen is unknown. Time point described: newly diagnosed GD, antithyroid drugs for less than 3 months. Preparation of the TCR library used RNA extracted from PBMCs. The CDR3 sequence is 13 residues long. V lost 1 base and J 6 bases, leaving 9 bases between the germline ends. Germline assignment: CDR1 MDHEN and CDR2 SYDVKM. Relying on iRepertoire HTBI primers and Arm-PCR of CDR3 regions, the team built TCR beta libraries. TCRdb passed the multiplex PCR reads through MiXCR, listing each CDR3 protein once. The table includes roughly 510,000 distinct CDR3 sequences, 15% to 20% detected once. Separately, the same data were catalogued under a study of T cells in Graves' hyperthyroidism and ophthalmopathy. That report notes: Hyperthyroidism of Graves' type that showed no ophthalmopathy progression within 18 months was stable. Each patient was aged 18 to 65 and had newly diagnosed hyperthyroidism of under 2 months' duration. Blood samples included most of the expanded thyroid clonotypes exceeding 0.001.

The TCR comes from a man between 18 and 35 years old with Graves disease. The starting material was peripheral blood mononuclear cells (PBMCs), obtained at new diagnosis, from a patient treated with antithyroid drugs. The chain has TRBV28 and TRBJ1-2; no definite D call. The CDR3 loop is CASSLSRINGYTF. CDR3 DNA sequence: TGTGCCAGCAGTTTATCCAGGATAAATGGCTACACCTTC.